Sequencing of this T cell receptor (beta chain) was carried out in a study of blood T cell repertoires in COVID-19. The authors' processing: Estimation of nucleated cell counts was performed using reference gene primer amplification. Sequenced by immunoSEQ multiplex PCR; TCRdb stores in-frame clones only, minus some. That table supplies the V and J calls and clone size; D and trimming were determined from the DNA. The sample consists of 55,000 to 90,000 clones, 88% of them appearing once. V lost 3 bases, J lost 0 bases, and 9 bases lay in between. Per germline, CDR1 LNHDA and CDR2 SQIVND (reference sequence). This CDR3 has 15 amino acids. At least ten counts were recorded for this clone.

V gene TRBV19 combines with J gene TRBJ1-5; no definite D call. Sequenced: peripheral blood. The receptor was derived from a human donor in a cohort sampled during active COVID-19. CDR3 amino acids: CASSILAFSNQPQHF. The CDR3 nucleotides read TGTGCCAGTAGTATCTTGGCATTTAGCAATCAGCCCCAGCATTTT.